This T cell receptor (beta chain) was identified during a study of CD4 T cells in relation to SARS-CoV-2 and coronaviruses. Across the study: Crossreactive spike epitopes shared across donors were mapped to their HLA restriction.

Note on this clone: Antigen specificity is unknown.

Germline CDR1 is MDHEN and CDR2 is SYDVKM. Trimming stripped 10 bases from V and 4 bases from J, with 22 bases between. The CDR3 loop spans 16 amino acids. TCRdb's copy holds only in-frame clones and misses some; the assay was immunoSEQ multiplex PCR. This table has 35,000 or so clones, around 77% appearing once. J is TRBJ1-4 and V is TRBV28; D ambiguous. The sequenced material came from memory CD4+ T cells from PBMCs, cultured in vitro. The sequence was collected from an adult with COVID-19. CDR3 loop: CATSGGGGGFNEKLFF. The CDR3 DNA follows: TGTGCCACCTCCGGAGGAGGAGGAGGATTTAATGAAAAACTGTTTTTT.